This is a list of T cell receptor beta chains from one sample in a study of neoadjuvant anti-PD-1 for oral cavity cancer. Clones were sequenced by immunoSEQ multiplex PCR, and TCRdb holds only the in-frame ones, with some missing. The repertoire consists of roughly 68,000 clones, with 85% to 90% occurring once and the leading ten covering roughly 2.9%. The sample in question was PBMCs, obtained after nivolumab (anti-PD-1) treatment. The receptors here all came from a person aged 40 to 85 with oral cavity squamous cell carcinoma. Both conserved end residues are part of each CDR3. The D gene is left open where the match is weak.

D: TRBD2; length: 13; V: TRBV10-3; CDR3: CASLAGSTDTQYF
D: NA; length: 14; V: TRBV6-5; CDR3: CASSYSRTPYEQYF
D: NA; length: 17; V: TRBV18; CDR3: CASSPSPGRASGNTIYF
D: NA; length: 15; V: TRBV30; CDR3: CAWSPGQPSYNEQFF
D: NA; length: 15; V: TRBV6-5; CDR3: CASSYNGYSNYGYTF
D: TRBD1; length: 14; V: TRBV10-1; CDR3: CASSPGQGAEGYTF
D: NA; length: 13; V: TRBV28; CDR3: CASSPGGSGGYTF
D: NA; length: 15; V: TRBV4-1; CDR3: CASSLHPGGEFGYTF
D: NA; length: 14; V: TRBV2; CDR3: CASKGPANTGELFF
D: NA; length: 14; V: TRBV6-5; CDR3: CASENPVVNQPQHF
D: NA; length: 14; V: TRBV5-6; CDR3: CASSFRHSYNEQFF
D: NA; length: 17; V: TRBV13; CDR3: CASSLQSFFGFQETQYF
D: TRBD1; length: 16; V: TRBV5-1; CDR3: CASSLRQGPSTDTQYF
D: TRBD1; length: 12; V: TRBV2; CDR3: CASSGQGLGAFF
D: NA; length: 15; V: TRBV10-3; CDR3: CAISERDTRSYGYTF
D: NA; length: 16; V: TRBV7-9; CDR3: CASSLGMVGVWETQYF
D: NA; length: 14; V: TRBV5-5; CDR3: CASSRQVNLYEQYF
D: TRBD1; length: 13; V: TRBV6-1; CDR3: CASNDRGRNEQYF
D: TRBD2; length: 15; V: TRBV5-8; CDR3: CASSPGTSGYNEQFF
D: NA; length: 12; V: TRBV9; CDR3: CASSVEGGQAFF
D: NA; length: 16; V: TRBV4-1; CDR3: CASSQEAGASYNEQFF
D: TRBD1; length: 14; V: TRBV7-9; CDR3: CASSLQGEVGEAFF
D: NA; length: 16; V: TRBV12-5; CDR3: CASGLVQTSGANVLTF
D: NA; length: 16; V: TRBV7-8; CDR3: CASSFRRDPDTGELFF
D: NA; length: 12; V: TRBV7-9; CDR3: CASRVVNEKLFF
D: NA; length: 14; V: TRBV10-1; CDR3: CASSAGPFGSPLHF
D: NA; length: 14; V: TRBV6-5; CDR3: CASSPFTANTEAFF
D: NA; length: 13; V: TRBV2; CDR3: CASKGLDLYGYTF
D: TRBD1; length: 14; V: TRBV2; CDR3: CASIPGQNSYEQYF
D: NA; length: 15; V: TRBV2; CDR3: CASSRGSVSNQPQHF
D: NA; length: 16; V: TRBV9; CDR3: CASSVGPGPPEEKLFF
D: TRBD2; length: 17; V: TRBV7-8; CDR3: CASSLGSGRSSYNEQFF
D: TRBD2; length: 20; V: TRBV19; CDR3: CASFYIKLAGGTTSTDTQYF
D: TRBD2; length: 13; V: TRBV5-1; CDR3: CASSLTSGNEQFF
D: NA; length: 14; V: TRBV7-7; CDR3: CASSLGGIGDTQYF
D: NA; length: 15; V: TRBV5-1; CDR3: CASSLGSPMQPTQYF
D: TRBD1; length: 16; V: TRBV5-6; CDR3: CASSLPGRGLANEQFF
D: NA; length: 16; V: TRBV7-9; CDR3: CASSFSVFGSGNTIYF
D: TRBD1; length: 16; V: TRBV10-2; CDR3: CASSVTGSGGGNEQFF
D: NA; length: 15; V: TRBV4-1; CDR3: CASSQRQRADYGYTF
D: NA; length: 14; V: TRBV6-1; CDR3: CASIVSQANYGYTF
D: NA; length: 15; V: TRBV6-5; CDR3: CASSYSKDRQETQYF
D: NA; length: 13; V: TRBV30; CDR3: CAWSVRANEKLFF
D: TRBD2; length: 15; V: TRBV11-2; CDR3: CASSLVLAGPYEQYF
D: NA; length: 11; V: TRBV6-5; CDR3: CASSYSGEQYF
D: NA; length: 11; V: TRBV30; CDR3: CAWTGLAGYTF